This TCR beta chain is from a study of persistence of HIV-infected CD4 T cells. Sequencing used immunoSEQ version 4 in survey mode. Genomic DNA was diluted to 9 to 10 ng/uL, up to 1 ug per sample. Assay: immunoSEQ multiplex PCR; the TCRdb copy retains only in-frame clones and omits some. The table lists tens of thousands of clones, about 87% of them singletons. J lost 4 bases, V lost 5 bases, and 4 bases had no gene match. There are 14 residues in the CDR3. Germline V gene data show CDR1 as MNHNS and CDR2 as SASEGT. Study-level results: Antigen-responding cells were enriched for degenerate expanded CDR3beta sequences.

This nonspecific control used anti-CD3/anti-CD28 bead stimulation of CD4+ T cells. Sorting of responding CD4+ T cells relied on upregulated CD40 ligand together with CD69. Stimulated PBMCs had first been depleted of CD8+ T cells. This clone is a singleton in its sample. Antigen specificity is unknown. The genes are TRBV6-1 and TRBJ1-1; TRBD1 matches at 10 bases. Sample: CD4+ T cells sorted from PBMCs after approximately 20-hour stimulation, taken from a patient who received antiretroviral therapy. This TCR was recovered from an adult woman with HIV who was CMV-seropositive. The CDR3 protein is CASSFRTGGTEAFF. The CDR3 DNA reads TGTGCCAGCAGTTTCAGGACAGGGGGCACTGAAGCTTTCTTT.